What follows are 31 T cell receptor beta chains derived from one specimen sequenced in a study of blood T cell repertoires in COVID-19. Here immunoSEQ multiplex PCR was the method, and the copy in TCRdb shows in-frame clones only, minus some. In the table there are 380,000 or so clones, 87% of which are singletons. The sequencing input was PBMCs or T cells enriched from blood (not recorded which). The receptors originated from a man younger than 45 who had recovered from COVID-19.

J is TRBJ2-2 and V is TRBV11-3; no clear D gene. Trimming removed 1 base at V and 4 bases at J, with 7 bases between. The CDR3 extends over 14 amino acids. Germline V gene sequence: CDR1 SGHNT, CDR2 YENEEA. The CDR3 loop is CASSLVGLTGELFF. The DNA for the CDR3 is TGTGCCAGCAGCTTAGTTGGCCTCACCGGGGAGCTGTTTTTT.

The chain is built from TRBV18 and TRBJ1-5; D not resolved. The CDR3 runs 14 residues. Germline V CDR1 and CDR2: KGHSH, LQKENI. V was shortened by 2 bases and J by 6 bases, with 11 bases between the two germline ends. The CDR3 DNA is TGTGCCAGCTCACCAGCAGGAAACGGTCAGCCCCAGCATTTT. The encoded protein is CASSPAGNGQPQHF. The full variable domain, rest sourced from reference TRBV18 and TRBJ1-5, is NAGVMQNPRHLVRRRGQEARLRCSPMKGHSHVYWYRQLPEEGLKFMVYLQKENIIDESGMPKERFSAEFPKEGPSILRIQQVVRGDSAAYFCASSPAGNGQPQHFGDGTRLSIL.

The chain is built from TRBV15 and TRBJ2-7, with D possibly matching TRBD2 (6 bases). There are 14 residues in the CDR3. V gave up 8 bases and J gave up 6 bases, with 20 bases separating them. The germline gives CDR1 LNHNV, CDR2 YYDKDF (reference sequence). Here the CDR3 reads CATSGPGGSGEQYF. The CDR3 DNA reads TGTGCCACCTCTGGCCCAGGAGGGTCCGGCGAGCAGTACTTC.

The rearrangement links TRBV3-1 (or the pseudogene TRBV3-2) to TRBJ1-2; D is perhaps TRBD1 (5 bases). Between the trimmed V and J ends, which lost 5 bases and 0 bases, there was a span of 13 bases. The length of the CDR3 is 15 residues. Germline loops: CDR1 LGHDT, CDR2 YNNKEL (reference sequence). The DNA for the CDR3 is TGTGCCAGCAGCGAGAGGTCAGGGACTAACTATGGCTACACCTTC. This gives the protein CASSERSGTNYGYTF.

V and J are TRBV5-1 and TRBJ1-6; 8 nucleotides align to TRBD1. CDR1 SGHRS and CDR2 YFSETQ come from the germline V gene. After removal of 4 bases from V and 13 bases from J, the junction contained 10 bases not matched to a gene. CDR3 length equals 14 residues. CDR3 sequence (DNA): TGCGCCAGCAGCCAGGACAGGGAGGCAGGGCCCCTCCACTTT. As protein: CASSQDREAGPLHF.

The V call is TRBV6-5, the J call TRBJ2-7, with D possibly TRBD2 on 6 matching bases. This CDR3 region has 15 residues. Germline V gives CDR1 MNHEY, CDR2 SVGAGI. V dropped 6 bases and J dropped 0 bases, with 15 bases sitting between them. The CDR3 sequence is CASSQPGTFSYEQYF. CDR3 bases: TGTGCCAGCAGCCAGCCCGGGACTTTCTCCTACGAGCAGTACTTC.

The chain couples TRBV16 to TRBJ1-2; D unresolved. V lost 2 bases to trimming and J lost 7 bases, with 14 bases between them. CDR1 and CDR2 from the germline V gene are KGHSY and FQNENV. The CDR3 is 14 amino acids. The CDR3 reads CASSQRRGGPGYTF. Written as DNA, the CDR3 is TGTGCCAGCAGCCAACGTCGGGGAGGGCCTGGCTACACCTTC.

On this clone: Other nucleotide sequences in the sample specify the same CDR3. The chain is built from TRBV19 and TRBJ1-1; possibly TRBD1 for D (5 bases). V gave up 2 bases and J gave up 4 bases, with 8 bases separating them. The germline V gene encodes CDR1 LNHDA and CDR2 SQIVND (reference sequence). The length of the CDR3 is 13 residues. The CDR3 region is CASSIRGSTEAFF. The DNA for the CDR3 is TGTGCCAGTAGTATACGGGGGAGCACTGAAGCTTTCTTT. Drawing the rest from reference TRBV19 and TRBJ1-1, the complete variable domain is DGGITQSPKYLFRKEGQNVTLSCEQNLNHDAMYWYRQDPGQGLRLIYYSQIVNDFQKGDIAEGYSVSREKKESFPLTVTSAQKNPTAFYLCASSIRGSTEAFFGQGTRLTVV.

This clone has only a few counts. This chain connects TRBV12-3 or TRBV12-4 to TRBJ1-3, with D hard to call. The CDR3 sequence is 13 residues long. V lost 6 bases and J lost 4, with 10 bases in between. The CDR3: CASSRGEGNTIYF. The DNA of the CDR3 is TGTGCCAGCAGCCGTGGGGAGGGAAACACCATATATTTT.

This sequence joins TRBV7-2 and TRBJ1-2; the D is unclear. Trimming took off 2 bases at V and 5 bases at J, with 9 bases between the two ends. Germline loops: CDR1 SGHTA, CDR2 FQGNSA. This CDR3 is built from 13 residues. The CDR3 nucleotides read TGTGCCAGCAGCTTATGGGCAGCTTATGGCTACACCTTC. Its translation: CASSLWAAYGYTF. The variable domain in full, completed from reference TRBV7-2 and TRBJ1-2, reads GAGVSQSPSNKVTEKGKDVELRCDPISGHTALYWYRQSLGQGLEFLIYFQGNSAPDKSGLPSDRFSAERTGGSVSTLTIQRTQQEDSAVYLCASSLWAAYGYTFGSGTRLTVV.

To note about this clone: Other DNA sequences in this sample translate to the same CDR3. This chain joins TRBV4-1 and TRBJ2-5, with 7 bases aligning to TRBD2. V dropped 1 base and J dropped 3; count of bases not matched to a gene: 2. There are 14 residues in the CDR3. Germline V gives CDR1 MGHRA, CDR2 YSYEKL. The CDR3 DNA reads TGCGCCAGCAGCCAAGTGGGGGGGGAAGAGACCCAGTACTTC. Protein product: CASSQVGGEETQYF.

This clone was picked up one time. V is TRBV7-2 and J is TRBJ1-3; D may be TRBD1 (6 bases). Germline V gene data show CDR1 as SGHTA and CDR2 as FQGNSA. The CDR3 is 14 residues long. Trimming stripped 5 bases from V and 8 bases from J, with 16 bases between. Written as DNA, the CDR3 is TGTGCCAGCAGCCCACGGACAGAAGGGTACACCATATATTTT. Translation: CASSPRTEGYTIYF. The variable domain in full, with the rest retrieved from reference TRBV7-2 and TRBJ1-3, is GAGVSQSPSNKVTEKGKDVELRCDPISGHTALYWYRQSLGQGLEFLIYFQGNSAPDKSGLPSDRFSAERTGGSVSTLTIQRTQQEDSAVYLCASSPRTEGYTIYFGEGSWLTVV.

This clone was observed a few times. The chain combines TRBV19 with TRBJ2-2; tentative D call: TRBD1 (6 bases). The V end lost 7 bases, the J end lost 4 bases, and 16 bases lay between the germline ends. The germline gives CDR1 LNHDA, CDR2 SQIVND (reference sequence). The CDR3 covers 15 residues. Here the CDR3 DNA reads TGTGCCAGTACCTCCGGGACACACAGCACCGGGGAGCTGTTTTTT. Translating gives CASTSGTHSTGELFF. The whole variable domain, remainder taken from reference TRBV19 and TRBJ2-2, is DGGITQSPKYLFRKEGQNVTLSCEQNLNHDAMYWYRQDPGQGLRLIYYSQIVNDFQKGDIAEGYSVSREKKESFPLTVTSAQKNPTAFYLCASTSGTHSTGELFFGEGSRLTVL.

The J gene is TRBJ2-6, the V gene TRBV3-1 (or the pseudogene TRBV3-2); unclear D gene. Germline values: CDR1 LGHDT, CDR2 YNNKEL (reference sequence). CDR3 size: 17 residues. Trimming pared 0 bases from V and 0 bases from J, leaving 9 bases between. Written as DNA, the CDR3 is TGTGCCAGCAGCCAAGATGTACTGGTCTCTGGGGCCAACGTCCTGACTTTC. It specifies CASSQDVLVSGANVLTF.

This sequence joins TRBV9 and TRBJ2-5; 8 nucleotides line up with TRBD1. Germline V gives CDR1 SGDLS, CDR2 YYNGEE. The CDR3 is made up of 14 amino acids. The ends lost 6 bases at V and 6 bases at J; junction bases unmatched: 10. CDR3 bases: TGTGCCAGCACCCCCGGGGGACAGGAGCAGACCCAGTACTTC. This encodes CASTPGGQEQTQYF.

This chain joins TRBV2 and TRBJ1-2; D may be TRBD1 (6 bases). V lost 4 bases and J 4 bases, leaving 13 bases between the germline ends. CDR1 and CDR2 (germline): SNHLY, FYNNEI. The length of the CDR3 is 14 residues. CDR3 in amino acids: CASSVGGIGYGYTF. As DNA, the CDR3 is TGTGCCAGCAGTGTTGGGGGCATCGGCTATGGCTACACCTTC.

The gene calls are TRBV4-3 and TRBJ2-6, with 11 positions matching TRBD2. J gave up 5 bases and V 0 bases, and 6 bases lay outside the gene matches. CDR1 LGHNA and CDR2 YSLEER come from the germline V gene. The CDR3 totals 18 residues. The CDR3 spells CASSQDRASGGRANVLTF. The CDR3 region has the DNA TGCGCCAGCAGCCAAGATAGGGCTAGCGGGGGGCGGGCCAACGTCCTGACTTTC.

V usage is TRBV6-5 and J usage is TRBJ2-2, with D maybe TRBD2 (5 bases). The CDR3 is made up of 14 amino acids. From germline, CDR1 is MNHEY and CDR2 SVGAGI. The ends were cut back, 7 bases at V and 3 bases at J, with 12 bases in the middle. The CDR3, as DNA: TGTGCCAGCAAGGAGGACGGATACACCGGGGAGCTGTTTTTT. Translating gives CASKEDGYTGELFF.

The V and J genes are TRBV15 and TRBJ1-1; no clear D. The CDR3 has 13 amino acids. The germline V gene encodes CDR1 LNHNV and CDR2 YYDKDF (reference sequence). Trimming left V 6 bases short and J 5 bases short, with 13 bases between. Here the CDR3 reads CATRRPGATEAFF. The CDR3 DNA is TGTGCCACCAGACGCCCGGGAGCTACTGAAGCTTTCTTT.

The rearrangement links TRBV25-1 to TRBJ2-1, with TRBD2 identical over 11 bases. The CDR3 is made up of 14 amino acids. The germline V gene has CDR1 MGHDK and CDR2 SYGVNS. After removal of 8 bases from V and 1 base from J, the junction contained 1 base not matched to a gene. Written as DNA, the CDR3 is TGTGCCAGCCGGACTAGCGGGTCCTACAATGAGCAGTTCTTC. It encodes CASRTSGSYNEQFF.

The rearrangement links TRBV18 to TRBJ1-1, with a tentative D call TRBD1 (6 bases). CDR1 and CDR2 (germline): KGHSH, LQKENI. The CDR3 has 18 amino acids. The V end lost 3 bases, the J end lost 0 bases, and 20 bases lay between the germline ends. CDR3 sequence reads: CASSPRAGDRLLNTEAFF. The CDR3 nucleotides read TGTGCCAGCTCACCGAGGGCAGGGGATCGCCTCTTGAACACTGAAGCTTTCTTT.

V usage is TRBV10-3 and J usage is TRBJ2-5; 8 nucleotides align to TRBD2. The germline gives CDR1 ENHRY, CDR2 SYGVKD. The CDR3 extends over 15 amino acids. V trimming: 4 bases; J trimming: 1 base; junction bases outside the gene matches: 5. CDR3 sequence (DNA): TGTGCCATCAGTGGCCTAGCGGGTTTCCAAGAGACCCAGTACTTC. Its translation: CAISGLAGFQETQYF.

V usage is TRBV18 and J usage is TRBJ1-3, with D perhaps matching TRBD1 (6 bases). CDR1 and CDR2 from the germline V gene are KGHSH and LQKENI. V lost 3 bases to trimming and J lost 4 bases, with 19 bases between them. CDR3 size: 17 residues. The CDR3 DNA reads as TGTGCCAGCTCACCCAGGGGACAATCGGGCTCCGGAAACACCATATATTTT. This gives the protein CASSPRGQSGSGNTIYF.

J is TRBJ2-2 and V is TRBV19; TRBD1 agrees at 7 bases. Germline loops: CDR1 LNHDA, CDR2 SQIVND (reference sequence). The trim removed 5 bases at V and 5 bases at J, leaving 11 bases unmatched. The CDR3 consists of 16 residues. The CDR3 DNA is TGTGCCAGTAGTGCGATGTGGACAGGAGGAACCGGGGAGCTGTTTTTT. Translated, it gives CASSAMWTGGTGELFF.

The chain has TRBV29-1 and TRBJ2-7; D possibly corresponds to TRBD1 (5 bases). This CDR3 has 11 amino acids. CDR1 is SQVTM and CDR2 is ANQGSEA in the germline V gene. The V end lost 7 bases, the J end lost 1 base, and 8 bases lay between the germline ends. CDR3 nucleotides: TGCAGCGCGGCAGGGTCCTACGAGCAGTACTTC. Translated: CSAAGSYEQYF.

This chain uses TRBV30 with TRBJ1-4; TRBD1 is a possible D gene (5 bases). CDR1 is GTSNPN, CDR2 SVGIG, per germline (reference sequence). The CDR3 spans 15 residues. V was cut by 0 bases and J by 7 bases, with 15 bases left in between. This CDR3 reads CAWSVYGREGEKLFF. DNA for the CDR3: TGTGCCTGGAGTGTATACGGCAGGGAAGGTGAAAAACTGTTTTTT.

The V call is TRBV10-3, the J call TRBJ2-5; 11 bases fit TRBD1. The CDR3 sequence is 15 residues long. Germline CDR1 is ENHRY and CDR2 is SYGVKD. V was pared by 6 bases and J by 5 bases, with 8 bases of the junction left unmatched. CDR3 amino acids: CAIRHGTGGRETQYF. Written as DNA, the CDR3 is TGTGCCATCAGACACGGGACAGGGGGAAGGGAGACCCAGTACTTC.

V gene TRBV19 combines with J gene TRBJ1-5, with 9 bases fitting TRBD1. There are 16 residues in the CDR3. V lost 3 bases, J lost 6 bases, and 9 bases stayed unmatched. Germline V gene sequence: CDR1 LNHDA, CDR2 SQIVND (reference sequence). In nucleotides, the CDR3 is TGTGCCAGTAGTATGGGTAGGGGACAGGGATCTCAGCCCCAGCATTTT. Translated, it gives CASSMGRGQGSQPQHF.

The V gene is TRBV19, the J gene TRBJ1-4; 8 bases align to TRBD1. The germline V gene has CDR1 LNHDA and CDR2 SQIVND (reference sequence). The CDR3 extends over 15 amino acids. Trimming removed 7 bases from V and 8 bases from J; junction bases left unmatched: 12. The CDR3: CASTSEARGREKLFF. The DNA of the CDR3 is TGTGCCAGTACATCGGAGGCCAGGGGGCGGGAAAAACTGTTTTTT.

The chain employs TRBV9 and TRBJ2-7; D is perhaps TRBD1 (6 bases). V was trimmed by 1 base and J by 4 bases, leaving 12 bases between them. The CDR3 sequence is 14 residues long. Looked up from germline, CDR1 is SGDLS and CDR2 is YYNGEE. The DNA of the CDR3 is TGTGCCAGCAGCGTAACCGGGACAAGTTACGAGCAGTACTTC. As protein: CASSVTGTSYEQYF.

The rearrangement joins TRBV5-1 to TRBJ1-6, with 9 nucleotides matching TRBD1. The V gene's germline CDR1 is SGHRS and CDR2 YFSETQ. After removal of 1 base from V and 5 bases from J, the junction contained 1 base not matched to a gene. CDR3 length equals 15 residues. The CDR3 DNA is TGCGCCAGCAGCTTGAGGGACAGGGATAATTCACCCCTCCACTTT. Translation gives CASSLRDRDNSPLHF.